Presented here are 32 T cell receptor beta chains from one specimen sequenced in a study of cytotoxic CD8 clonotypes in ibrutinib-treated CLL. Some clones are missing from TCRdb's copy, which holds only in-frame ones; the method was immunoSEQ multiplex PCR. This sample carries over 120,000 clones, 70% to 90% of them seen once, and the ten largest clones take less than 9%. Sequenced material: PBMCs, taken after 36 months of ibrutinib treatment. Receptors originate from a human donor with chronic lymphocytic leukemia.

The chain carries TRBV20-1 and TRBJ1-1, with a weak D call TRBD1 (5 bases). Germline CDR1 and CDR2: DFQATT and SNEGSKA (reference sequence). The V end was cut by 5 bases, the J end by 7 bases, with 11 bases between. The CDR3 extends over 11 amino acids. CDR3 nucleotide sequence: TGCAGTGCTTCCATGGACATTGAAGCTTTCTTT. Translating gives CSASMDIEAFF.

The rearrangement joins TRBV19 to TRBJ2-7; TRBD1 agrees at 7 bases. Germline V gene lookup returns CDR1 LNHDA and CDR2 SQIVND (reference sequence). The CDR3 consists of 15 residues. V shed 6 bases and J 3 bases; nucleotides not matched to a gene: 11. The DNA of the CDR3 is TGTGCCAGTAGCCCTAAAAACAGGGGAATCTACGAGCAGTACTTC. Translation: CASSPKNRGIYEQYF.

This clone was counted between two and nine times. The CDR3 coding sequence is TGTGCCAGCAGCCCCGAGTTGAACACTGAAGCTTTCTTT. It specifies CASSPELNTEAFF. The rearrangement uses TRBV6-1 and TRBJ1-1, with unresolved D. V was shortened by 6 bases and J by 0 bases, with 8 bases between the two germline ends. This CDR3 region has 13 residues. Germline V gives CDR1 MNHNS, CDR2 SASEGT.

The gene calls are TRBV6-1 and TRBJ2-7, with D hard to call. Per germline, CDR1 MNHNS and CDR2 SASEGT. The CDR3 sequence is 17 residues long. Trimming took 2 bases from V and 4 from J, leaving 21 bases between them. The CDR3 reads CASSEIINSERSYEQYF. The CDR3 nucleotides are TGTGCCAGCAGTGAAATTATCAACTCCGAGAGATCTTACGAGCAGTACTTC.

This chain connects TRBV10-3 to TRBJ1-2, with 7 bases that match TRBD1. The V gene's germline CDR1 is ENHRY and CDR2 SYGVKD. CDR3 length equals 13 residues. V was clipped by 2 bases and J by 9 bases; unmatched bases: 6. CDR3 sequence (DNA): TGTGCCATCAGTGAGCCAGACAGGGATCGCTACACCTTC. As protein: CAISEPDRDRYTF.

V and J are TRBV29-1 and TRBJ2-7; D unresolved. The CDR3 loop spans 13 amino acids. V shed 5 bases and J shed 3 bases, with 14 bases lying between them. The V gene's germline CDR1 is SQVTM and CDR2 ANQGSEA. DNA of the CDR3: TGCAGCGTTTTAACGACTCCTGACTACGAGCAGTACTTC. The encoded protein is CSVLTTPDYEQYF.

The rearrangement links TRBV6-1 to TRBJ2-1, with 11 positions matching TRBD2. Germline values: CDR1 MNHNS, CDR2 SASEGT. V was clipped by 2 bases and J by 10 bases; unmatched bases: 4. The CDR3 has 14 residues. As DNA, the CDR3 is TGTGCCAGCAGTGAACGACTAGCGGGAAGCGAGCAGTTCTTC. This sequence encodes CASSERLAGSEQFF.

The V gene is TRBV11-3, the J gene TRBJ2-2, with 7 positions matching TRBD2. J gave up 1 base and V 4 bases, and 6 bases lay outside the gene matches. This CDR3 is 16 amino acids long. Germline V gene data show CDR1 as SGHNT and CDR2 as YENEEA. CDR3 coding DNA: TGTGCCAGCAGCTCCCGAGGGACTAAGAACACCGGGGAGCTGTTTTTT. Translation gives CASSSRGTKNTGELFF.

CDR3 region: CASSPDRQGQFF. The CDR3 region has the DNA TGTGCCAGCAGCCCGGACCGACAGGGGCAGTTCTTC. The rearrangement links TRBV4-2 to TRBJ2-1; the match to TRBD1 covers 7 bases. The CDR3 runs to 12 residues. The J segment lost 12 bases and the V segment lost 4 bases, leaving 6 bases of the junction unmatched. Germline values: CDR1 LGHNA, CDR2 YNFKEQ.

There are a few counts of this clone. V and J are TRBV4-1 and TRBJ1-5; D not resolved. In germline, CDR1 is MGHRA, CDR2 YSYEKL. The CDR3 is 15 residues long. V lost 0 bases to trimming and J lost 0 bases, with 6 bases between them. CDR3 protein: CASSQDEYSNQPQHF. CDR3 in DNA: TGCGCCAGCAGCCAAGACGAATATAGCAATCAGCCCCAGCATTTT.

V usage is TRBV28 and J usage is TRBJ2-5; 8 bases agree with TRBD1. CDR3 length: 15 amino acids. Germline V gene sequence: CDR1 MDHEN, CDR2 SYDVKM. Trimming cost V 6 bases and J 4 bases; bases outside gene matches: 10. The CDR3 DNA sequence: TGTGCCAGCAGCTCTGGGACAGGCGACGCAGAGACCCAGTACTTC. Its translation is CASSSGTGDAETQYF.

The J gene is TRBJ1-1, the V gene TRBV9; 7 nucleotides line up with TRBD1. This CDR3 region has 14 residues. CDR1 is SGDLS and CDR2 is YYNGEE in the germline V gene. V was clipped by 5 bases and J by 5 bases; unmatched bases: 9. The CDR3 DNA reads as TGTGCCAGCAGTCAGACAGGGATGGGGACTGAAGCTTTCTTT. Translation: CASSQTGMGTEAFF.

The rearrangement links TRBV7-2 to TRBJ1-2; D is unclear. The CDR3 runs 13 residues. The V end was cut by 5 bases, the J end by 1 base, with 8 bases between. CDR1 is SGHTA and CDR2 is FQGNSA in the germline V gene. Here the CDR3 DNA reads TGTGCCAGCAGCCGAAAGCATAACTATGGCTACACCTTC. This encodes CASSRKHNYGYTF.

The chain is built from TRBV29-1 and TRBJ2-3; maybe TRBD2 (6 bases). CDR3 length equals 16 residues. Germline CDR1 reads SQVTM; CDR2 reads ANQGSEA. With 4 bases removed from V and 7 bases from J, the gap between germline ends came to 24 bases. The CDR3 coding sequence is TGCAGCGTTGGTCCACACGGGAGCCGCGAAGGGAATACGCAGTATTTT. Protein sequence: CSVGPHGSREGNTQYF.

The CDR3 sequence: CASSEPGLSSEQYF. DNA of the CDR3: TGCGCCAGCAGTGAACCGGGACTGTCGAGTGAGCAGTACTTC. The rearrangement links TRBV5-1 to TRBJ2-7, with a weak D call TRBD2 (6 bases). The V end lost 5 bases, the J end lost 7 bases, and 19 bases lay between the germline ends. Germline lookup yields CDR1 SGHRS and CDR2 YFSETQ. The CDR3 loop spans 14 amino acids.

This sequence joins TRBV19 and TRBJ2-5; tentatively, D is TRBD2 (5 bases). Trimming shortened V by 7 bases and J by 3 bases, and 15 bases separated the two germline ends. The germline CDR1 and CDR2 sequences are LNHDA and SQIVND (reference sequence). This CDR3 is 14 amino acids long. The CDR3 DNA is TGTGCCAGTAACGAGGGTGGCGGAAAAGAGACCCAGTACTTC. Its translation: CASNEGGGKETQYF.

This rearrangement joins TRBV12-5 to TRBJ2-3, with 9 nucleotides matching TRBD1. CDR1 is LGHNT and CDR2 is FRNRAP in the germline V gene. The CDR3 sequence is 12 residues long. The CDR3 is CASGQGADTQYF. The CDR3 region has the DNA TGTGCCTCGGGACAGGGAGCTGATACGCAGTATTTT.

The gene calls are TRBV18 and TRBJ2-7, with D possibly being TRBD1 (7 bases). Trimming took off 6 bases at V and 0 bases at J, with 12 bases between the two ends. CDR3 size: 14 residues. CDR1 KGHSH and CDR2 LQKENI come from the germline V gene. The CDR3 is CASSRDSTSYEQYF. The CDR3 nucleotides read TGTGCCAGCTCGCGGGACAGTACCTCCTACGAGCAGTACTTC.

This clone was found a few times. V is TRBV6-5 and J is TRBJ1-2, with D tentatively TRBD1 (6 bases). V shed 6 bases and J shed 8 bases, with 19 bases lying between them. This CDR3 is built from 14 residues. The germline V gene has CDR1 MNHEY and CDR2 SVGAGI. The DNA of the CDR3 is TGTGCCAGCAGCCCAGGGGTTGCGTCGAGAGGCTACACCTTC. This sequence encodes CASSPGVASRGYTF.

The CDR3 protein is CASSGGGSDNEQFF. Here the CDR3 DNA reads TGTGCCAGCAGCGGCGGGGGGAGCGACAATGAGCAGTTCTTC. This chain joins TRBV28 and TRBJ2-1, with TRBD2 identical over 8 bases. Germline lookup yields CDR1 MDHEN and CDR2 SYDVKM. Unmatched junction bases numbered 6, after V lost 6 bases and J lost 5 bases. The CDR3 totals 14 residues.

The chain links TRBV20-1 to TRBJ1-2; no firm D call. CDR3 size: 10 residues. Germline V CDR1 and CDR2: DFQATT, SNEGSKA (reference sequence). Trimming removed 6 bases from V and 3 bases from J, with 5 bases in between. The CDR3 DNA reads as TGCAGTGCCCACGACTATGGCTACACCTTC. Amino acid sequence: CSAHDYGYTF.

The CDR3 DNA sequence: TGTGCCAGCAGTTTATCGGGGACTAGCGCCTACAATGAGCAGTTCTTC. Amino acids: CASSLSGTSAYNEQFF. This chain joins TRBV27 and TRBJ2-1, with 10 bases that match TRBD2. This CDR3 is built from 16 residues. Trimming took 0 bases from V and 2 from J; bases not matched to a gene: 1. Germline V gene lookup returns CDR1 MNHEY and CDR2 SMNVEV (reference sequence).

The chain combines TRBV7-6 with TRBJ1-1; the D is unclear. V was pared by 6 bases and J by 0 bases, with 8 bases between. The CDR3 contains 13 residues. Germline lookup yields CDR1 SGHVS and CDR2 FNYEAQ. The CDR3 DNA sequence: TGTGCCAGCAGTATTGACTTGAACACTGAAGCTTTCTTT. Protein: CASSIDLNTEAFF.

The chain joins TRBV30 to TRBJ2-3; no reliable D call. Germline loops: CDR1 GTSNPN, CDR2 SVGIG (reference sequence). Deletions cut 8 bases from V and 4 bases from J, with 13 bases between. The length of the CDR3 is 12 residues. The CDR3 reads CARNLGADTQYF. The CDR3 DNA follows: TGTGCCCGCAATTTAGGTGCAGATACGCAGTATTTT.

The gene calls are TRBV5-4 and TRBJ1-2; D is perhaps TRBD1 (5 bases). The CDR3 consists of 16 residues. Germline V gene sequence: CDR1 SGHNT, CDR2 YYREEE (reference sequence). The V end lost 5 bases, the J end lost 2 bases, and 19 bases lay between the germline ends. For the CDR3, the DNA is TGTGCCAGCAGGGGAACGGGACCTCAAAACAACTATGGCTACACCTTC. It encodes CASRGTGPQNNYGYTF.

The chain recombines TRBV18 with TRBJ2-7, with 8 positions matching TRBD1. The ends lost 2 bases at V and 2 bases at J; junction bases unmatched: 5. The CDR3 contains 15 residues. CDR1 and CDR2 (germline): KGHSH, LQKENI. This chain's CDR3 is CASSPAWTGTYEQYF. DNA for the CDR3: TGTGCCAGCTCACCAGCTTGGACAGGGACCTACGAGCAGTACTTC.

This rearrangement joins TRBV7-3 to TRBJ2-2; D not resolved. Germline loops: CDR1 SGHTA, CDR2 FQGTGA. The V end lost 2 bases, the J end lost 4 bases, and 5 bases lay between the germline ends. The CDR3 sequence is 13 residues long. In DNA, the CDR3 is TGTGCCAGCAGCTTATTTCCCACCGGGGAGCTGTTTTTT. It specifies CASSLFPTGELFF.

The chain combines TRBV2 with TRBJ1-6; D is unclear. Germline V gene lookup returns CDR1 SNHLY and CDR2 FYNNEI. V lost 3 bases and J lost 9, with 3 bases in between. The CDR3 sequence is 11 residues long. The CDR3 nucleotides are TGTGCCAGCAGTGATATTTCACCCCTCCACTTT. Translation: CASSDISPLHF.

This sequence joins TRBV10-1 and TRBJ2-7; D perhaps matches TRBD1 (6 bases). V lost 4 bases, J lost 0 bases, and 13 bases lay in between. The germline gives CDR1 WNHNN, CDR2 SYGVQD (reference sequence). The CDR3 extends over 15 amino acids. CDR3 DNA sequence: TGCGCCAGCAGTGGATCCGGGACAACCTCCTACGAGCAGTACTTC. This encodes CASSGSGTTSYEQYF.

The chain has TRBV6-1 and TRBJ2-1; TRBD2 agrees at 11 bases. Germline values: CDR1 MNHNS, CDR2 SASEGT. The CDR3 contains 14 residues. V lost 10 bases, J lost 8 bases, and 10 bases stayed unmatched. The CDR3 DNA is TGTGCCAACCGATTAGCGGGAGGGAGGGATGAGCAGTTCTTC. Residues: CANRLAGGRDEQFF.

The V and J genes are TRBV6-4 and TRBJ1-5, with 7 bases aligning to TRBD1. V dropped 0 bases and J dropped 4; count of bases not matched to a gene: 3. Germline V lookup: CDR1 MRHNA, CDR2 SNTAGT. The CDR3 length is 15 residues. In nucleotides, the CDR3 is TGTGCCAGCAGTGACTCGGCAGGGGGTAATCAGCCCCAGCATTTT. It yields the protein CASSDSAGGNQPQHF.

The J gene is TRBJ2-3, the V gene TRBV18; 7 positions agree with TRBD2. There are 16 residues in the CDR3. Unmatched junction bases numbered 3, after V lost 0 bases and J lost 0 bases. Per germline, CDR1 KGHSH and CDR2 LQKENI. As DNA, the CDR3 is TGTGCCAGCTCACCACCTAGCGGGCCCAGCACAGATACGCAGTATTTT. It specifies CASSPPSGPSTDTQYF.